Listed here is a single TCR beta chain. Germline loops: CDR1 MGHRA, CDR2 YSYEKL. Trimming at V came to 0 bases and at J to 4 bases, leaving 2 bases not matched to a gene. This CDR3 region has 14 residues. This entry comes from a study of early T cells in non-severe SARS-CoV-2 infection. One entry per CDR3 protein results from TCRdb running MiXCR on the 5' RACE reads. The repertoire holds roughly 77,000 distinct CDR3 sequences, with approximately 12% as singletons. The sequenced material came from whole blood. The source of this sequence is an adult who was a healthcare worker with PCR-confirmed SARS-CoV-2 infection or an uninfected control (not recorded which). This rearrangement joins TRBV4-1 to TRBJ1-2; 7 nucleotides match TRBD1. The CDR3 nucleotides are TGCGCCAGCAGCCAAGATTCAGGGGGCTATGGCTACACCTTC. Protein product: CASSQDSGGYGYTF.